Included here is one T cell receptor (beta chain) sequence, with context. TCRdb's table, derived via immunoSEQ multiplex PCR, lists solely in-frame clones and lacks some. This table holds tens of thousands of clones, 68% found once. The sample originates from a study of STAT5B mutations in CD4+ large granular lymphocyte leukemia. CDR3 length: 14 residues. Germline V gene lookup returns CDR1 ENHRY and CDR2 SYGVKD. Trimming took 0 bases from V and 5 from J, leaving 10 bases between them. The chain has TRBV10-3 and TRBJ2-5; TRBD1 is a possible D gene (6 bases). Sequenced material: CD4+ T cells from blood buffy coats. The TCR comes from a human donor in good health. CDR3 in amino acids: CAISESTGEETQYF. The CDR3 bases are TGTGCCATCAGTGAGTCGACAGGCGAGGAGACCCAGTACTTC.